This T cell receptor (beta chain) was profiled in a study of blood T cell repertoires in COVID-19. CDR3 length equals 14 residues. Germline loops: CDR1 LNHNV, CDR2 YYDKDF (reference sequence). The ends were cut back, 0 bases at V and 6 bases at J, with 8 bases in the middle. The method was immunoSEQ multiplex PCR; TCRdb's version includes in-frame clones alone and lacks a portion of them. Seen here are approximately 350,000 clones, roughly 90% observed once, and the top ten hold about 3%. This chain connects TRBV15 to TRBJ1-4; D not resolved. The sequenced sample consisted of peripheral blood. The sequence derives from a woman aged 30 to 39 with COVID-19, enrolled during active disease. The CDR3 coding sequence is TGTGCCACCAGCAGAGATCCTACGGATGAAAAACTGTTTTTT. Its protein product is CATSRDPTDEKLFF.